These 30 T cell receptor beta chains share one sample of origin, sequenced in a study of shared clonotypes between healthy human individuals. Profiled with immunoSEQ multiplex PCR; TCRdb holds only in-frame clones, not every one. The sample lists about 640,000 clones, more than 70% occurring once. The sample consisted of memory CD4+ T cells sorted from blood. The subset was: CD45RA-negative fraction. The origin of the receptors is a woman aged 25-40 years in good health.

The gene calls are TRBV6-5 and TRBJ2-2, with 7 nucleotides matching TRBD1. From germline, CDR1 is MNHEY and CDR2 SVGAGI. This CDR3 has 15 amino acids. Trimming cost V 6 bases and J 4 bases; bases outside gene matches: 8. The CDR3: CASRPPGQTTGELFF. Written as DNA, the CDR3 is TGTGCCAGCAGACCACCGGGACAGACCACCGGGGAGCTGTTTTTT.

The rearrangement links TRBV11-2 to TRBJ2-5, with 10 bases matching TRBD2. The J call could be wrong; TRBJ2-7 is a better fit for the DNA end. The CDR3 sequence is 15 residues long. Germline V CDR1 and CDR2: SGHAT, FQNNGV. CDR3 sequence reads: CASSLGMGTSAEQYF. The CDR3 DNA sequence: TGTGCCAGCAGCTTAGGTATGGGGACTAGCGCCGAGCAGTACTTC.

With respect to this clone: A junction boundary mismatches the germline segment, possibly from a read error. The gene calls are TRBV4-1 and TRBJ1-2, with D maybe TRBD1 (5 bases). Germline CDR1 reads MGHRA; CDR2 reads YSYEKL. CDR3 size: 15 residues. The DNA for the CDR3 is TGCGCCAGCAGCCAAGGGCAGGGTGTAAACTATGGCCACACCTTC. This translates into CASSQGQGVNYGHTF.

This clone was counted many times. This sequence joins TRBV5-1 and TRBJ2-4; TRBD2 matches 13 bases. This CDR3 is 17 amino acids long. Trimming at V came to 3 bases and at J to 0 bases, leaving 3 bases not matched to a gene. CDR1 SGHRS and CDR2 YFSETQ come from the germline V gene. CDR3 sequence reads: CASSSGLAGVAKNIQYF. In DNA form, the CDR3 reads TGCGCCAGCAGCTCCGGACTAGCGGGAGTAGCCAAAAACATTCAGTACTTC.

The chain combines TRBV10-1 with TRBJ2-2; the D is unclear. Germline CDR1 WNHNN, CDR2 SYGVQD (reference sequence). The CDR3 totals 12 residues. The germline V and J ends were trimmed by 5 bases and 1 base, with 2 bases remaining between them. CDR3 nucleotides: TGCGCCAGCAGTCAGAACACCGGGGAGCTGTTTTTT. Protein: CASSQNTGELFF.

This clone has only a few counts. This clone may be a read error of a much larger clone one base away. The sample carries other DNA sequences with the same CDR3. The rearrangement uses TRBV7-9 and TRBJ2-1, with D hard to call. V was shortened by 4 bases and J by 7 bases, with 2 bases between the two germline ends. The CDR3 runs 10 residues. Germline loops: CDR1 SEHNR, CDR2 FQNEAQ (reference sequence). The CDR3 loop reads CASSSNEQFF. As DNA, the CDR3 is TGTGCCAGCAGCTCAAATGAGCAGTTCTTC.

The chain is built from TRBV6-5 and TRBJ1-1, with 7 bases aligning to TRBD1. This CDR3 is 15 amino acids long. Germline V gene lookup returns CDR1 MNHEY and CDR2 SVGAGI. Losses at the gene ends were 0 bases for V and 5 bases for J; bases not matched to a gene: 6. The CDR3 here is CASSYSGQRGTEAFF. The DNA for the CDR3 is TGTGCCAGCAGTTACTCGGGACAGAGGGGTACTGAAGCTTTCTTT.

The chain recombines TRBV29-1 with TRBJ1-1; tentative D call: TRBD1 (6 bases). CDR1 SQVTM and CDR2 ANQGSEA come from the germline V gene. V was trimmed by 5 bases and J by 5 bases, leaving 12 bases between them. CDR3 length: 12 residues. The CDR3 DNA is TGCAGCGTTCGGACAGATAGAACTGAAGCTTTCTTT. It translates to CSVRTDRTEAFF.

J is TRBJ2-7 and V is TRBV9, with 10 bases that match TRBD1. The CDR3 runs 16 residues. Germline CDR1 reads SGDLS; CDR2 reads YYNGEE. Germline trimming cut 0 bases from V and 5 bases from J; bases unmatched to any gene: 8. The CDR3, as DNA: TGTGCCAGCAGCGTAGCTGCGGGACAGGGGTCGGACGAGCAGTACTTC. This codes for CASSVAAGQGSDEQYF. The full variable domain, its missing parts supplied by reference TRBV9 and TRBJ2-7, is DSGVTQTPKHLITATGQRVTLRCSPRSGDLSVYWYQQSLDQGLQFLIQYYNGEERAKGNILERFSAQQFPDLHSELNLSSLELGDSALYFCASSVAAGQGSDEQYFGPGTRLTVT.

The chain carries TRBV7-2 and TRBJ2-1, with 9 bases matching TRBD2. CDR1 and CDR2 (germline): SGHTA, FQGNSA. The CDR3 consists of 16 residues. Trimming at V came to 5 bases and at J to 0 bases, leaving 5 bases not matched to a gene. CDR3 in amino acids: CASSHLAGSSYNEQFF. CDR3 DNA sequence: TGTGCCAGCAGCCACCTAGCGGGAAGCTCCTACAATGAGCAGTTCTTC.

The chain joins TRBV11-1 to TRBJ1-4; D remains unclear. Trimming cost V 5 bases and J 3 bases, with 16 bases left between them. The CDR3 is 16 amino acids. The germline V gene encodes CDR1 SGHAT and CDR2 FQDESV (reference sequence). The CDR3 DNA reads TGTGCCAGCAGCCAGAGGTTGGCAGGCCCTAATGAAAAACTGTTTTTT. Translation gives CASSQRLAGPNEKLFF. The variable domain in full, with the rest retrieved from reference TRBV11-1 and TRBJ1-4, is EAEVAQSPRYKITEKSQAVAFWCDPISGHATLYWYRQILGQGPELLVQFQDESVVDDSQLPKDRFSAERLKGVDSTLKIQPAELGDSAMYLCASSQRLAGPNEKLFFGSGTQLSVL.

CDR3 residues: CASSRSGLAGGRSSRNEQFF. The CDR3, as DNA: TGTGCCAGCAGCCGGTCCGGACTAGCGGGAGGGAGATCGTCGAGGAATGAGCAGTTCTTC. V and J are TRBV14 and TRBJ2-1; 15 bases are a match to TRBD2. Germline lookup yields CDR1 SGHDN and CDR2 FVKESK. This CDR3 has 20 amino acids. Trimming at V came to 4 bases and at J to 7 bases, leaving 17 bases not matched to a gene.

This clone has at least ten counts. The J gene is TRBJ2-2, the V gene TRBV5-1; D is ambiguous. V was shortened by 4 bases and J by 6 bases, with 16 bases between the two germline ends. Germline assignment: CDR1 SGHRS and CDR2 YFSETQ. CDR3 size: 15 residues. CDR3 DNA: TGCGCCAGCAGCGGACGTACAGCGATGGCCGGGGAGCTGTTTTTT. Translating it yields CASSGRTAMAGELFF.

The V gene is TRBV5-1, the J gene TRBJ2-1; maybe TRBD2 (5 bases). The germline CDR1 and CDR2 sequences are SGHRS and YFSETQ. The CDR3 runs 13 residues. V shed 4 bases and J shed 4 bases, with 9 bases lying between them. CDR3 region: CASSEPGYNEQFF. CDR3 in DNA: TGCGCCAGCAGCGAGCCGGGGTACAATGAGCAGTTCTTC.

This clone occurred a few times. CDR3 region: CASSQEYLLTIAYEQYF. CDR3 in DNA: TGTGCCAGCAGCCAAGAATATTTACTAACTATAGCGTACGAGCAGTACTTC. The rearrangement links TRBV4-2 to TRBJ2-7; tentatively, D is TRBD2 (5 bases). V was shortened by 0 bases and J by 4 bases, with 19 bases between the two germline ends. Germline V gene data show CDR1 as LGHNA and CDR2 as YNFKEQ. This CDR3 has 17 amino acids.

The rearrangement joins TRBV9 to TRBJ1-4; 7 nucleotides align to TRBD1. Germline V gene sequence: CDR1 SGDLS, CDR2 YYNGEE. V lost 0 bases to trimming and J lost 8 bases; unmatched junction nucleotides: 10. The CDR3 totals 16 residues. CDR3 coding DNA: TGTGCCAGCAGCGTAGCTGGGGGGCAACAGGGGGAAAAACTGTTTTTT. Amino acids: CASSVAGGQQGEKLFF.

The chain joins TRBV7-9 to TRBJ1-4, with 12 positions matching TRBD1. The V gene's germline CDR1 is SEHNR and CDR2 FQNEAQ (reference sequence). The CDR3 sequence is 18 residues long. Trimming took 4 bases from V and 7 from J; bases not matched to a gene: 13. This chain's CDR3 is CASSSGTGGDSLSEKLFF. CDR3 nucleotides: TGTGCCAGCAGCTCAGGGACAGGGGGCGATTCTTTAAGTGAAAAACTGTTTTTT.

This chain uses TRBV5-1 with TRBJ2-1, with 10 bases identical to TRBD2. Germline CDR1 reads SGHRS; CDR2 reads YFSETQ. CDR3 length: 14 amino acids. J gave up 2 bases and V 6 bases, and 2 bases lay outside the gene matches. The CDR3 region has the DNA TGCGCCAGCAACCTAGCGGGAGCCTACAATGAGCAGTTCTTC. Its protein product is CASNLAGAYNEQFF.

The gene calls are TRBV5-1 and TRBJ2-1; 8 bases align to TRBD2. The CDR3 spans 19 residues. The J segment lost 6 bases and the V segment lost 4 bases, leaving 21 bases of the junction unmatched. Germline values: CDR1 SGHRS, CDR2 YFSETQ. The CDR3 DNA reads as TGCGCCAGCAGCGCGAGCCGGGACCAGCGGGAGTGGGGGGGCAATGAGCAGTTCTTC. Its translation is CASSASRDQREWGGNEQFF.

The gene calls are TRBV14 and TRBJ1-2; D gene uncertain. Deletions cut 1 base from V and 6 bases from J, with 15 bases between. This CDR3 spans 15 amino acids. Germline assignment: CDR1 SGHDN and CDR2 FVKESK. CDR3 nucleotide sequence: TGTGCCAGCAGCCAAGGGAACTTCCGAAGAGATGGCTACACCTTC. This codes for CASSQGNFRRDGYTF.

As concerns this clone: A read error is the likely source, as a far larger clone sits one nucleotide away. The J gene is TRBJ1-2, the V gene TRBV7-9; D is undetermined. The germline CDR1 and CDR2 sequences are SEHNR and FQNEAQ (reference sequence). The germline V and J ends were trimmed by 3 bases and 6 bases, with 5 bases remaining between them. The CDR3 has 11 amino acids. CDR3 sequence (DNA): TGTGCCAGCAGCTTCGGGGATGGCTACACCTTC. Protein product: CASSFGDGYTF.

The chain has TRBV27 and TRBJ2-7; TRBD1 agrees at 7 bases. V lost 6 bases and J lost 1; bases outside the gene matches: 9. The CDR3 is 15 amino acids. CDR1 is MNHEY, CDR2 SMNVEV, per germline (reference sequence). The chain's CDR3 is CASSRLWDSSYEQYF. The CDR3 region has the DNA TGTGCCAGCAGCCGTTTGTGGGACAGTTCCTACGAGCAGTACTTC.

The chain combines TRBV19 with TRBJ2-1, with a possible D match to TRBD2 (6 bases). V gave up 5 bases and J gave up 4 bases, with 30 bases separating them. Germline loops: CDR1 LNHDA, CDR2 SQIVND (reference sequence). This CDR3 is 20 amino acids long. Here the CDR3 reads CASSPFRQVPGPRGYNEQFF. CDR3 coding DNA: TGTGCCAGTAGTCCATTCCGACAAGTACCGGGACCCCGGGGGTACAATGAGCAGTTCTTC. Complete variable domain (other parts from reference TRBV19 and TRBJ2-1): DGGITQSPKYLFRKEGQNVTLSCEQNLNHDAMYWYRQDPGQGLRLIYYSQIVNDFQKGDIAEGYSVSREKKESFPLTVTSAQKNPTAFYLCASSPFRQVPGPRGYNEQFFGPGTRLTVL.

V is TRBV9 and J is TRBJ2-5; 10 positions match TRBD1. The V segment lost 4 bases and the J segment 5 bases; nucleotides outside the gene matches: 8. Per the germline V gene, CDR1 is SGDLS and CDR2 is YYNGEE. CDR3 length: 15 amino acids. CDR3 DNA: TGTGCCAGCAGCAAGCGACAGGGGGCATCGGAGACCCAGTACTTC. Amino acids: CASSKRQGASETQYF. Drawing the rest from reference TRBV9 and TRBJ2-5, the complete variable domain is DSGVTQTPKHLITATGQRVTLRCSPRSGDLSVYWYQQSLDQGLQFLIQYYNGEERAKGNILERFSAQQFPDLHSELNLSSLELGDSALYFCASSKRQGASETQYFGPGTRLLVL.

V and J are TRBV5-1 and TRBJ2-7; no definite D call. The V gene lost 4 bases and the J gene lost 4 bases, with 6 bases spanning the gap. CDR3 length equals 11 residues. The germline V gene has CDR1 SGHRS and CDR2 YFSETQ. The CDR3 bases are TGCGCCAGCAGCCCCCAATACGAGCAGTACTTC. It codes for CASSPQYEQYF.

This chain connects TRBV5-1 to TRBJ2-7; 9 nucleotides agree with TRBD1. Germline loops: CDR1 SGHRS, CDR2 YFSETQ. CDR3 size: 15 residues. V was clipped by 3 bases and J by 0 bases; unmatched bases: 4. CDR3 region: CASSWGQGSSYEQYF. The CDR3 coding sequence is TGCGCCAGCAGCTGGGGACAGGGAAGCTCCTACGAGCAGTACTTC.

The chain employs TRBV28 and TRBJ1-2; 7 nucleotides agree with TRBD1. Germline V gene data show CDR1 as MDHEN and CDR2 as SYDVKM. Trimming removed 4 bases from V and 4 bases from J; junction bases left unmatched: 9. The CDR3 length is 15 residues. Here the CDR3 reads CASSWDGRGVYGYTF. The CDR3 coding sequence is TGTGCCAGCAGTTGGGACGGCAGGGGGGTCTATGGCTACACCTTC.

V usage is TRBV20-1 and J usage is TRBJ1-1, with D maybe TRBD1 (6 bases). CDR3 length equals 11 residues. V was cut by 8 bases and J by 2 bases, with 9 bases left in between. In germline, CDR1 is DFQATT, CDR2 SNEGSKA (reference sequence). The CDR3 nucleotides are TGCAGTCGGACAGAAAACACTGAAGCTTTCTTT. This encodes CSRTENTEAFF.

The chain uses TRBV23-1 and TRBJ2-7, with a tentative D call TRBD1 (6 bases). TRBV23-1 is recorded as an ORF, its role being uncertain. The CDR3 has 14 residues. Trimming shortened V by 8 bases and J by 2 bases, and 16 bases separated the two germline ends. CDR3 coding DNA: TGCGCCAGCCCGTTACAGGGAACCACCTACGAGCAGTACTTC. It yields the protein CASPLQGTTYEQYF.

V is TRBV5-8 and J is TRBJ2-2; D is unresolved. This CDR3 is 14 amino acids long. Germline V lookup: CDR1 SGHTS, CDR2 YDEGEE. V lost 0 bases and J 13 bases, leaving 16 bases between the germline ends. CDR3 DNA sequence: TGTGCCAGCAGCTTGGGACAACTCCGATCAGGGCTGTTTTTT. Translating gives CASSLGQLRSGLFF.